This T cell receptor (beta chain) was identified in a study of pediatric ulcerative colitis. Measured with immunoSEQ multiplex PCR; TCRdb has only the in-frame clones, and not every one. The sample consists of around 65,000 clones, 77% of them appearing once. Study outcomes and limitations: Substantially fewer templates came from two patients' blood samples.

The diagnostic colonoscopy in ulcerative colitis patients preceded any immunosuppressive treatment. Germline CDR1 and CDR2: MDHEN and SYDVKM. The CDR3 is 15 residues long. Trimming removed 3 bases at V and 6 bases at J, with 17 bases between. In the case of this clone: Its antigen is unidentified.

Sample: blood. V gene TRBV28 combines with J gene TRBJ1-1, with D unresolved. The receptor was isolated from a boy aged 5-17 years with moderate ulcerative colitis. The CDR3 nucleotides are TGTGCCAGCAGTTTGTCTGGGTTCCCTCACCCTGAAGCTTTCTTT. It is translated as CASSLSGFPHPEAFF.